The 28 T cell receptor beta chains presented below share a single source sample, sequenced in a study of chemoradiotherapy in HPV16-positive cancers. The protocol was immunoSEQ multiplex PCR, while the TCRdb copy is restricted to in-frame clones and leaves out a portion. The sample carries approximately 50,000 clones, more than 75% recorded once. Sequencing was performed on blood, taken from a patient who underwent chemoradiotherapy. All receptors derive from a human donor with HPV-associated anogenital cancer.

The sample holds a few counts of this clone. The gene calls are TRBV29-1 and TRBJ2-5; 7 bases map to TRBD1. V lost 4 bases and J lost 5; bases outside the gene matches: 7. CDR3 length: 13 residues. The germline CDR1 and CDR2 sequences are SQVTM and ANQGSEA. CDR3 coding DNA: TGCAGCGTTGGATCAGGGGGTTTGGAGACCCAGTACTTC. Translated: CSVGSGGLETQYF.

The chain couples TRBV6-6 to TRBJ2-1; 7 nucleotides align to TRBD2. CDR3 length equals 16 residues. CDR1 is MNHNY, CDR2 SVGAGI, per germline (reference sequence). V lost 5 bases to trimming and J lost 2 bases; unmatched junction nucleotides: 9. CDR3 sequence (DNA): TGTGCCAGCAGTCCTGGGGCGGGAGCCACCTACAATGAGCAGTTCTTC. Its translation: CASSPGAGATYNEQFF.

This rearrangement joins TRBV6-1 to TRBJ1-6; a possible D gene is TRBD1 (5 bases). The length of the CDR3 is 13 residues. The germline V gene has CDR1 MNHNS and CDR2 SASEGT. The germline V and J ends were trimmed by 11 bases and 6 bases, with 14 bases remaining between them. CDR3 nucleotides: TGTGCCGGGACCGGGACGGCTAATTCACCCCTCCACTTT. Translation gives CAGTGTANSPLHF.

This chain joins TRBV5-1 and TRBJ1-3, with D hard to call. The CDR3 sequence is 12 residues long. CDR1 and CDR2 from the germline V gene are SGHRS and YFSETQ. Trimming removed 4 bases at V and 4 bases at J, with 6 bases between. The CDR3: CASSQLGNTIYF. The CDR3 DNA reads as TGCGCCAGCAGCCAGCTCGGAAACACCATATATTTT.

Here the CDR3 reads CASSGGGAYNSPLHF. The CDR3 bases are TGTGCCAGCAGCGGGGGGGGCGCCTATAATTCACCCCTCCACTTT. The rearrangement joins TRBV5-4 to TRBJ1-6; tentatively, D is TRBD1 (6 bases). V dropped 4 bases and J dropped 2 bases, with 10 bases sitting between them. In germline, CDR1 is SGHNT, CDR2 YYREEE (reference sequence). CDR3 length equals 15 residues. The variable domain in full, with the rest retrieved from reference TRBV5-4 and TRBJ1-6, is ETGVTQSPTHLIKTRGQQVTLRCSSQSGHNTVSWYQQALGQGPQFIFQYYREEENGRGNFPPRFSGLQFPNYSSELNVNALELDDSALYLCASSGGGAYNSPLHFGNGTRLTVT.

V is TRBV9 and J is TRBJ1-2; D not resolved. Germline assignment: CDR1 SGDLS and CDR2 YYNGEE. The CDR3 contains 14 residues. The germline V and J ends were trimmed by 1 base and 4 bases, with 11 bases remaining between them. CDR3 nucleotide sequence: TGTGCCAGCAGCGTATTATCAAAGGGCTATGGCTACACCTTC. Translation: CASSVLSKGYGYTF.

In its sample, this clone was seen once. The rearrangement uses TRBV29-1 and TRBJ1-2, with TRBD1 identical over 8 bases. Germline V gives CDR1 SQVTM, CDR2 ANQGSEA. CDR3 size: 15 residues. The CDR3 bases are TGCAGTGCGTCCCCTGCGGACAGGGCTGTCGATGGCTACACCTTC. Its protein product is CSASPADRAVDGYTF.

The chain's CDR3 is CASSRTGFGELFF. The CDR3 nucleotides read TGTGCCAGCAGCCGGACAGGGTTCGGGGAGCTGTTTTTT. The rearrangement links TRBV11-2 to TRBJ2-2, with TRBD1 matching over 8 bases. The CDR3 is 13 residues long. With V trimmed by 5 bases and J by 7 bases, 3 bases remained unmatched. Germline-derived CDR1 and CDR2 are SGHAT and FQNNGV.

This clone was counted only a few times. The chain uses TRBV7-8 and TRBJ2-1; D perhaps matches TRBD2 (6 bases). Trimming removed 6 bases from V and 10 bases from J, with 13 bases in between. This CDR3 spans 12 amino acids. Germline V lookup: CDR1 SGHVS, CDR2 FQNEAQ. This chain's CDR3 is CASSYSGTEQFF. The CDR3, as DNA: TGTGCCAGCAGTTATAGCGGAACCGAGCAGTTCTTC.

The chain has TRBV5-1 and TRBJ1-4; 8 bases match TRBD1. V shed 3 bases, J shed 6 bases, and the junction held 10 bases outside the gene matches. The CDR3 is 16 amino acids. Per germline, CDR1 SGHRS and CDR2 YFSETQ. The CDR3 bases are TGCGCCAGCAGCTCCGCTACAGGGGGAGAGGATGAAAAACTGTTTTTT. Protein sequence: CASSSATGGEDEKLFF. Full variable domain (remainder filled in from reference TRBV5-1 and TRBJ1-4): KAGVTQTPRYLIKTRGQQVTLSCSPISGHRSVSWYQQTPGQGLQFLFEYFSETQRNKGNFPGRFSGRQFSNSRSEMNVSTLELGDSALYLCASSSATGGEDEKLFFGSGTQLSVL.

This clone was recorded only once. The chain links TRBV30 to TRBJ2-1, with TRBD2 matching over 8 bases. V was pared by 4 bases and J by 8 bases, with 16 bases of the junction left unmatched. The CDR3 length is 16 residues. Germline V gives CDR1 GTSNPN, CDR2 SVGIG (reference sequence). CDR3: CAWTLGGGQGRYEQFF. CDR3 coding DNA: TGTGCCTGGACCCTTGGCGGGGGGCAAGGCAGGTATGAGCAGTTCTTC.

This clone was observed a single time. The chain joins TRBV29-1 to TRBJ2-5, with D possibly being TRBD1 or TRBD2 (5 bases each). CDR1 is SQVTM, CDR2 ANQGSEA, per germline. The CDR3 runs 11 residues. The V and J ends lost 4 bases and 5 bases respectively, with 8 bases between them. CDR3 DNA sequence: TGCAGCGTTGTCTGGGGGGAGACCCAGTACTTC. This encodes CSVVWGETQYF.

This chain joins TRBV29-1 and TRBJ1-5; 9 bases agree with TRBD1. CDR1 SQVTM and CDR2 ANQGSEA come from the germline V gene. V was clipped by 6 bases and J by 2 bases; unmatched bases: 2. The CDR3 loop spans 13 amino acids. This CDR3 reads CSVTGGGNQPQHF. The CDR3, as DNA: TGCAGCGTGACAGGGGGTGGCAATCAGCCCCAGCATTTT.

This rearrangement joins TRBV27 to TRBJ2-5; 10 bases are shared with TRBD2. V shed 5 bases and J 4 bases; nucleotides not matched to a gene: 4. This CDR3 comprises 14 residues. Germline V gene sequence: CDR1 MNHEY, CDR2 SMNVEV (reference sequence). The CDR3 bases are TGTGCCAGCAGTCCCGGGACTAGCGTAGAGACCCAGTACTTC. It encodes CASSPGTSVETQYF.

The CDR3 spells CASSQSFGTQETQYF. The CDR3 DNA sequence: TGTGCCAGCAGTCAGTCCTTCGGGACGCAAGAGACCCAGTACTTC. The gene calls are TRBV7-2 and TRBJ2-5; D possibly matches TRBD1 or TRBD2 (5 bases each). The CDR3 contains 15 residues. CDR1 and CDR2 (germline): SGHTA, FQGNSA. V lost 6 bases and J 2 bases, leaving 16 bases between the germline ends. The variable domain in full, completed from reference TRBV7-2 and TRBJ2-5, reads GAGVSQSPSNKVTEKGKDVELRCDPISGHTALYWYRQSLGQGLEFLIYFQGNSAPDKSGLPSDRFSAERTGGSVSTLTIQRTQQEDSAVYLCASSQSFGTQETQYFGPGTRLLVL.

The chain links TRBV5-4 to TRBJ2-1; 7 bases map to TRBD1. This CDR3 spans 16 amino acids. Looked up from germline, CDR1 is SGHNT and CDR2 is YYREEE (reference sequence). Trimming cost V 4 bases and J 3 bases; bases outside gene matches: 10. CDR3 nucleotide sequence: TGTGCCAGCAGCCCGGCCGGGACAGAATTCTACAATGAGCAGTTCTTC. It codes for CASSPAGTEFYNEQFF.

By share, this clone ranks as medium-sized. V gene TRBV7-9 combines with J gene TRBJ1-1; D may be TRBD1 (5 bases). The CDR3 extends over 14 amino acids. The germline gives CDR1 SEHNR, CDR2 FQNEAQ (reference sequence). Trimming pared 1 base from V and 3 bases from J, leaving 9 bases between. CDR3 region: CASSLEARDTEAFF. The CDR3 DNA reads as TGTGCCAGCAGCTTAGAGGCCAGGGACACTGAAGCTTTCTTT.

V gene TRBV6-5 combines with J gene TRBJ2-5; 7 positions match TRBD1. The germline V gene encodes CDR1 MNHEY and CDR2 SVGAGI. The CDR3 extends over 14 amino acids. J was trimmed by 2 bases and V by 10 bases; bases with no gene match: 10. The CDR3 region has the DNA TGTGCCACCAGGGGGAGAGAGGGGCAAGAGACCCAGTACTTC. Translated, it gives CATRGREGQETQYF.

The chain recombines TRBV7-2 with TRBJ2-1; tentatively, D is TRBD1 (6 bases). With 2 bases removed from V and 2 bases from J, the gap between germline ends came to 16 bases. The germline V gene encodes CDR1 SGHTA and CDR2 FQGNSA. CDR3 size: 17 residues. The CDR3: CASSLTAGQLTYNEQFF. The DNA for the CDR3 is TGTGCCAGCAGCTTAACCGCCGGACAGCTCACCTACAATGAGCAGTTCTTC.

The rearrangement links TRBV13 to TRBJ2-5, with D hard to call. CDR3 length equals 15 residues. Trimming took off 2 bases at V and 5 bases at J, with 15 bases between the two ends. Germline-derived CDR1 and CDR2 are PRHDT and FYEKMQ (reference sequence). The CDR3 DNA reads TGTGCCAGCAGCTTATCCTCGCAGGTCGTGGAGACCCAGTACTTC. Protein product: CASSLSSQVVETQYF.

The chain has TRBV29-1 and TRBJ1-2; 7 bases fit TRBD1. The CDR3 extends over 14 amino acids. The germline CDR1 and CDR2 sequences are SQVTM and ANQGSEA. J lost 3 bases, V lost 7 bases, and 11 bases had no gene match. The CDR3 spells CSALTGERDYGYTF. CDR3 nucleotide sequence: TGCAGCGCACTCACAGGGGAAAGGGACTATGGCTACACCTTC.

This clone was recorded once. The chain links TRBV6-5 to TRBJ2-3; 8 bases agree with TRBD1. The ends lost 6 bases at V and 5 bases at J; junction bases unmatched: 4. CDR3 length equals 13 residues. Germline V gene data show CDR1 as MNHEY and CDR2 as SVGAGI. The CDR3 reads CASRETGEDTQYF. CDR3 DNA: TGTGCCAGCAGGGAGACAGGGGAAGATACGCAGTATTTT.

The J gene is TRBJ2-1, the V gene TRBV19; D is unclear. Germline V gene data show CDR1 as LNHDA and CDR2 as SQIVND (reference sequence). The CDR3 extends over 12 amino acids. V was shortened by 9 bases and J by 3 bases, with 9 bases between the two germline ends. Here the CDR3 reads CARTGLYNEQFF. The CDR3 DNA reads as TGTGCCAGAACGGGTCTCTACAATGAGCAGTTCTTC. The entire variable domain, with the rest obtained from reference TRBV19 and TRBJ2-1, is as follows: DGGITQSPKYLFRKEGQNVTLSCEQNLNHDAMYWYRQDPGQGLRLIYYSQIVNDFQKGDIAEGYSVSREKKESFPLTVTSAQKNPTAFYLCARTGLYNEQFFGPGTRLTVL.

The rearrangement uses TRBV6-5 and TRBJ2-3, with D possibly being TRBD1 or TRBD2 (5 bases each). Deletions cut 6 bases from V and 4 bases from J, with 14 bases between. The CDR3 loop spans 14 amino acids. Germline V lookup: CDR1 MNHEY, CDR2 SVGAGI. CDR3 sequence reads: CASRVSQGADTQYF. CDR3 nucleotides: TGTGCCAGCAGGGTAAGCCAGGGAGCAGATACGCAGTATTTT.

The genes are TRBV29-1 and TRBJ1-2; 11 bases are shared with TRBD1. The V segment lost 4 bases and the J segment 6 bases; nucleotides outside the gene matches: 7. The CDR3 spans 14 residues. The germline CDR1 and CDR2 sequences are SQVTM and ANQGSEA. CDR3 DNA: TGCAGCGTTGGAGCTGGGACAGGGGGTAATGGCTACACCTTC. Translating it yields CSVGAGTGGNGYTF. The full variable domain, its missing parts supplied by reference TRBV29-1 and TRBJ1-2, is SAVISQKPSRDICQRGTSLTIQCQVDSQVTMMFWYRQQPGQSLTLIATANQGSEATYESGFVIDKFPISRPNLTFSTLTVSNMSPEDSSIYLCSVGAGTGGNGYTFGSGTRLTVV.

The chain has TRBV9 and TRBJ1-2; D is possibly TRBD1 (6 bases). The CDR3 runs to 13 residues. CDR1 is SGDLS and CDR2 is YYNGEE in the germline V gene. The V end was cut by 1 base, the J end by 4 bases, with 8 bases between. CDR3 DNA sequence: TGTGCCAGCAGCGTACAGGGGACCTATGGCTACACCTTC. It is translated as CASSVQGTYGYTF. Full variable domain (rest looked up from reference TRBV9 and TRBJ1-2): DSGVTQTPKHLITATGQRVTLRCSPRSGDLSVYWYQQSLDQGLQFLIQYYNGEERAKGNILERFSAQQFPDLHSELNLSSLELGDSALYFCASSVQGTYGYTFGSGTRLTVV.

The V call is TRBV5-1, the J call TRBJ2-2; D unclear. Between the trimmed V and J ends, which lost 4 bases and 4 bases, there was a span of 8 bases. The CDR3 runs 13 residues. CDR1 is SGHRS and CDR2 is YFSETQ in the germline V gene. The chain's CDR3 is CASSGSITGELFF. Here the CDR3 DNA reads TGCGCCAGCAGCGGTAGCATCACCGGGGAGCTGTTTTTT.

The chain has TRBV7-2 and TRBJ1-4; D remains unclear. This CDR3 has 12 residues. Germline CDR1 and CDR2: SGHTA and FQGNSA. Trimming cost V 5 bases and J 11 bases, with 12 bases left between them. CDR3 coding DNA: TGTGCCAGCAGCGAGACGACCTTGAAACTGTTTTTT. This sequence encodes CASSETTLKLFF.